This T cell receptor (beta chain) was documented in a study of cytotoxic CD8 clonotypes in ibrutinib-treated CLL. Whole-study context: Response was recorded as partial in roughly 25 patients and complete in 2; at median around 68 months, roughly 15 remained remitted and approximately twelve had progressed. Findings of the study overall: While tracking circulating CD8+ T-cell counts, baseline clonality exceeded that of age-matched healthy donors.

Measured with immunoSEQ multiplex PCR; TCRdb has only the in-frame clones, and not every one. Here the sample spans about 120,000 clones, approximately 58% being singletons. This clone has a handful of counts. Its antigen remains unidentified. The CDR3 runs 12 residues. Germline V gene lookup returns CDR1 PRHDT and CDR2 FYEKMQ (reference sequence). V was pared by 5 bases and J by 8 bases, with 11 bases between. The J gene is TRBJ2-3, the V gene TRBV13, with D possibly being TRBD2 (5 bases). The clonotype originates from a human donor with chronic lymphocytic leukemia. The sample was PBMCs, taken after 24 months of ibrutinib treatment. The CDR3 spells CASSTGLLTQYF. CDR3 DNA sequence: TGTGCCAGCAGCACTGGACTCCTTACGCAGTATTTT.